Listed here is a single TCR beta chain. Its cognate antigen is unknown. The CDR3 sequence is 16 residues long. These data belong to a study of T cells expressing NK-cell markers. Turning to the study itself: According to the study, TCR beta repertoires originated from sorted CD3+CD56+NKG2C+, CD3+CD56+NKG2C- and CD3+CD56-NKG2C+ T cells. Out of eight donors sequenced, seven tested HCMV-seropositive and the remaining one seronegative. General study points: Roughly 6 of the donors carried dominant NKG2C+ clonotypes that took up roughly 1.0-8% of their CD8+ T cells.

The authors generated TCR beta cDNA through 5'RACE template switching with UMIs. TCRdb processed the 5' RACE reads again and assigns one entry to each CDR3 protein, with no DNA. The sample table includes more than 400,000 distinct CDR3 sequences. The clonotype was recovered from a woman aged 18 to 75 in good health. The sample consisted of blood T cells: a sorted CD56 or NKG2C T cell subset, CD4+ or CD8+ T cells, or bulk PBMC T cells (not recorded which). J is TRBJ2-3 and V is TRBV12-3 or TRBV12-4; TCRdb's D call of TRBD1 is untestable without DNA. CDR3 sequence reads: CASLPSGQGVLDTQYF.